The following is a T cell receptor (beta chain) sequence with its context. Sequenced by immunoSEQ multiplex PCR; TCRdb stores in-frame clones only, minus some. The table lists about 1.5 million clones, approximately 96% of them singletons. The authors divided CD4+ cells into CD45RA+ naive and CD45RA-negative memory subsets. CDR1 is SGHRS, CDR2 YFSETQ, per germline. This CDR3 has 13 residues. Between the trimmed V and J ends, which lost 1 base and 2 bases, there was a span of 3 bases. This specimen belongs to a study of shared clonotypes between healthy human individuals. The sequencing sample was made of naive CD4+ T cells sorted from blood. As to subset: CD45RA+ positively selected. The chain uses TRBV5-1 and TRBJ2-2; D call uncertain. This TCR was recovered from a man aged 25-45 years in good health. CDR3 nucleotides: TGCGCCAGCAGCTTGCCCAACACCGGGGAGCTGTTTTTT. Encoded protein: CASSLPNTGELFF. Variable domain in full (rest from reference TRBV5-1 and TRBJ2-2): KAGVTQTPRYLIKTRGQQVTLSCSPISGHRSVSWYQQTPGQGLQFLFEYFSETQRNKGNFPGRFSGRQFSNSRSEMNVSTLELGDSALYLCASSLPNTGELFFGEGSRLTVL.